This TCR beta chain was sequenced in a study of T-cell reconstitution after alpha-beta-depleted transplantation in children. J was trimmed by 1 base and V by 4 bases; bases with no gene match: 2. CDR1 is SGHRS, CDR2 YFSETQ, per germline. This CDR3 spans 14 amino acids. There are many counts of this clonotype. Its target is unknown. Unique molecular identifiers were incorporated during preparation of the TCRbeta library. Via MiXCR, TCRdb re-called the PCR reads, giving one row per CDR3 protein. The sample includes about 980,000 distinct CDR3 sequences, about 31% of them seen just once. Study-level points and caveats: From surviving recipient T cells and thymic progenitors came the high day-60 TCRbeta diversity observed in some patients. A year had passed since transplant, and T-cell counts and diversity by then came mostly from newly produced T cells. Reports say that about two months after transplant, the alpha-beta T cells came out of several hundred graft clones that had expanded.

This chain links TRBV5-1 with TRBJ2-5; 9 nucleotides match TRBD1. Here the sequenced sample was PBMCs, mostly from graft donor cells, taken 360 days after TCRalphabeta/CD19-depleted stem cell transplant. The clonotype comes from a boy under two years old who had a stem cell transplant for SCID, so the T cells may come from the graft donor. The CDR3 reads CASSPGQGQETQYF. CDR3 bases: TGCGCCAGCAGCCCGGGACAGGGCCAAGAGACCCAGTACTTC.